This TCR beta chain stems from a study of cytotoxic CD8 clonotypes in ibrutinib-treated CLL (dated by TCRdb to 2020 to 2023). Regarding the research as a whole: The cohort was composed of about a dozen relapsed/refractory and 15 treatment-naive patients; IGHV unmutated status was identified in 17 patients. On average, each sample yielded 255,043 productive templates and 94,082 productive rearrangements. Cryopreserved peripheral blood mononuclear cells were obtained prior to treatment, at the time of response, and at either disease progression or sustained remission. Longitudinal samples were available for about 30% of the roughly 86 trial participants. Responses were partial in approximately 24 patients and complete in 2; after median approximately 5.5 years follow-up, about 14 stayed in remission and about 12 progressed. Samples at response were collected after a median of around twelve months of treatment, with a range of roughly 6 to 40 months. All remission and progressive disease samples were collected while patients were still receiving ibrutinib. Here is what the overall study found, with its caveats: Public clonotypes were rare and either contracted or stayed stable during treatment, and the rise in clonality at ibrutinib response reflected the expansion of private clonotypes. Clonality rose at ibrutinib response, remained stable during sustained remission, and dropped back toward baseline at progression. Baseline clonality exceeded that of age-matched healthy donors and correlated strongly with circulating CD8+ T-cell counts. Sampling times were not matched between sustained-remission and progressing patients, and lymph node repertoires were not studied.

On a MiSeq, deep resolution sequencing aimed for a depth between 1 in 1 million and 1 in 200,000 T cells, with each clonotype covered approximately 10x on average. TCR beta libraries were generated with the immunoSEQ hsTCRB Kit. The source study handled its data this way. The data were analyzed with ImmunoSEQ Analyzer and ImmunoSEQ Data Assistant, and V, D and J gene assignments followed IMGT definitions. Clonality, which ranges from 0 to 1, was calculated by subtracting the normalized Shannon entropy of productive rearrangement frequencies from one. Public clonotype analysis was restricted to overrepresented clonotypes comprising at least 0.05% of each patient's repertoire. Repertoires from some 14 age-matched healthy donors in immuneACCESS were used as clonality controls. Held by TCRdb, this immuneACCESS table contains in-frame sequences only and omits some clones. Under half of the omission traces to an unresolved V gene where checked; the cause of the rest is unknown. The V and J calls and the clone size are those of that table, but D and trimming were determined from the DNA. The sample table contains 300,000 to 400,000 clones; only one count was recorded for 67% of them. The ten largest make up 6.3% of the sample.

For TCR beta library preparation, around 1.9 micrograms of genomic DNA were extracted from the cryopreserved PBMCs. Longitudinal blood samples from CLL patients on ibrutinib monotherapy were analyzed using high-throughput TCR beta sequencing. The patients took part in an open-label, single-center phase 2 trial of ibrutinib monotherapy. The germline V end is reduced by 2 bases and the J end by 2 bases; junction bases left unmatched: 5. From its cysteine to its phenylalanine, the CDR3 spans 15 amino acids. The DNA shown is the 45-base CDR3, in frame from base 1. From a lookup of the germline V gene, CDR1 and CDR2 are SGDLS and YYNGEE. A note on this clone: The clone's antigen remains unknown. One base away there is no much larger clone; base qualities are not given.

This clonotype was sampled from a human donor with chronic lymphocytic leukemia. The source was PBMCs, collected after 36 months of ibrutinib treatment. The sequence joins TRBV9 to TRBJ2-7, with 9 junctional bases fitting TRBD1. Read as DNA, the sequence is TGTGCCAGCAGCGTGGGGACAGGGACGACCTACGAGCAGTACTTC. The encoded protein is CASSVGTGTTYEQYF.